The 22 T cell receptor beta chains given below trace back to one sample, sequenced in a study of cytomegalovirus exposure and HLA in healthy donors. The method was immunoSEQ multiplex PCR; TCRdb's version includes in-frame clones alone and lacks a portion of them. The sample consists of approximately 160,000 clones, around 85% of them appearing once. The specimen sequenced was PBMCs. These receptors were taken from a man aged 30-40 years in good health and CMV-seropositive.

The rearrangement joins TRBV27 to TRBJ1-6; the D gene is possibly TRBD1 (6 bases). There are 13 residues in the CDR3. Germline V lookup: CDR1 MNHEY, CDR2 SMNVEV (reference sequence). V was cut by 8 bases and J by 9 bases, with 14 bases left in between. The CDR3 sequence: CASRDRPSSPLHF. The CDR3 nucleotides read TGTGCCAGCCGAGACAGGCCATCTTCACCCCTCCACTTT.

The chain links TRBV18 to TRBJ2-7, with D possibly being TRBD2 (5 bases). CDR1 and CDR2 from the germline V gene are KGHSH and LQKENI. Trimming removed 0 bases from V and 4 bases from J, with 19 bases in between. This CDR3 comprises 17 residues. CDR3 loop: CASSPPNTGSDSYEQYF. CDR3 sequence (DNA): TGTGCCAGCTCACCACCAAATACGGGATCCGATTCTTACGAGCAGTACTTC. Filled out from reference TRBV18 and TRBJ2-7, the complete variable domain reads NAGVMQNPRHLVRRRGQEARLRCSPMKGHSHVYWYRQLPEEGLKFMVYLQKENIIDESGMPKERFSAEFPKEGPSILRIQQVVRGDSAAYFCASSPPNTGSDSYEQYFGPGTRLTVT.

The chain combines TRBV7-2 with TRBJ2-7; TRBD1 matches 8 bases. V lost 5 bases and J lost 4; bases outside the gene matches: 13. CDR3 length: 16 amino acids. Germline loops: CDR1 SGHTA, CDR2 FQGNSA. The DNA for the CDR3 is TGTGCCAGCAGCGCGGGGCGGACAGGGTTCTCTTACGAGCAGTACTTC. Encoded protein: CASSAGRTGFSYEQYF.

The CDR3 DNA is TGTGCCAGCAGTGACTCGATGGACAGGGGCTACAATGAGCAGTTCTTC. Amino acid sequence: CASSDSMDRGYNEQFF. The V call is TRBV6-4, the J call TRBJ2-1; 9 bases are a match to TRBD1. The junction had 3 bases not matched to a gene; V was cut back by 0 bases and J by 3 bases. The CDR3 covers 16 residues. Germline CDR1 MRHNA, CDR2 SNTAGT.

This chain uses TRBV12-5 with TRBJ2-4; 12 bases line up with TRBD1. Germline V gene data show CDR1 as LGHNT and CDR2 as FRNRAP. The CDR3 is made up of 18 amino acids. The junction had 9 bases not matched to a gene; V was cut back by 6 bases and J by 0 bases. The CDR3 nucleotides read TGTGCTAGTGGAGCCGGGACAGGGGGCGTCGGAGCCAAAAACATTCAGTACTTC. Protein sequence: CASGAGTGGVGAKNIQYF.

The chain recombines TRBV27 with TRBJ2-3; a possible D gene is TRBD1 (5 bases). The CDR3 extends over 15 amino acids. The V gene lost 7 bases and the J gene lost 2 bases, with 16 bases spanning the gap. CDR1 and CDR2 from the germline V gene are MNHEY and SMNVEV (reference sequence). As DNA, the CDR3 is TGTGCCAGCACCACGCAGGGTTACAACACAGATACGCAGTATTTT. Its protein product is CASTTQGYNTDTQYF.

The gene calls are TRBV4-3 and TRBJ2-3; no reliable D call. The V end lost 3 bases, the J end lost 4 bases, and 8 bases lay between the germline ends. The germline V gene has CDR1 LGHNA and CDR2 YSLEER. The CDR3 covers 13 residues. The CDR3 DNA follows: TGCGCCAGCAGCCAGGCCGCGGCAGATACGCAGTATTTT. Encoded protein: CASSQAAADTQYF.

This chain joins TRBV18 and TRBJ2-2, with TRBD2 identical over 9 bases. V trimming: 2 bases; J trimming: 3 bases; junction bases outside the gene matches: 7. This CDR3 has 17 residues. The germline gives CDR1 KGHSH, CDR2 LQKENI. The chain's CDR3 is CASSPVRGGIDTGELFF. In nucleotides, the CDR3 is TGTGCCAGCTCACCAGTGCGGGGGGGCATCGACACCGGGGAGCTGTTTTTT.

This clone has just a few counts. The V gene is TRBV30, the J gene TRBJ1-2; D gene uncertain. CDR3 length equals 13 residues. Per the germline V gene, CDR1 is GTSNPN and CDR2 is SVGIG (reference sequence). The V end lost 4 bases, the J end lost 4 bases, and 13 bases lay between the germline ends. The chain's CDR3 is CAWNRQRSYGYTF. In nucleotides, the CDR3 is TGTGCCTGGAATAGGCAGCGCTCCTATGGCTACACCTTC.

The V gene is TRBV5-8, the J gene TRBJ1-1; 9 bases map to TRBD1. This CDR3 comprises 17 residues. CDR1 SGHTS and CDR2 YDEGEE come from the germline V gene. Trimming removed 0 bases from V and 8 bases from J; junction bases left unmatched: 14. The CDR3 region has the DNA TGTGCCAGCAGCTTGGGAAGGGACAGGGAATCGGATAGGGAAGCTTTCTTT. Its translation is CASSLGRDRESDREAFF. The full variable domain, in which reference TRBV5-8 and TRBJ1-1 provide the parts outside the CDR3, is EAGVTQSPTHLIKTRGQQATLRCSPISGHTSVYWYQQALGLGLQFLLWYDEGEERNRGNFPPRFSGRQFPNYSSELNVNALELEDSALYLCASSLGRDRESDREAFFGQGTRLTVV.

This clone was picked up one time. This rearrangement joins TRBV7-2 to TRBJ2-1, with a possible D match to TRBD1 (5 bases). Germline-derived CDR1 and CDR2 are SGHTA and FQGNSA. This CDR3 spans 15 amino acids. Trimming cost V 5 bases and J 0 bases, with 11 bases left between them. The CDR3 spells CASSPDMSSYNEQFF. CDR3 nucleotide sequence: TGTGCCAGCAGCCCGGACATGAGCTCCTACAATGAGCAGTTCTTC. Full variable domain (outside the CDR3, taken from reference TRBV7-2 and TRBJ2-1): GAGVSQSPSNKVTEKGKDVELRCDPISGHTALYWYRQSLGQGLEFLIYFQGNSAPDKSGLPSDRFSAERTGGSVSTLTIQRTQQEDSAVYLCASSPDMSSYNEQFFGPGTRLTVL.

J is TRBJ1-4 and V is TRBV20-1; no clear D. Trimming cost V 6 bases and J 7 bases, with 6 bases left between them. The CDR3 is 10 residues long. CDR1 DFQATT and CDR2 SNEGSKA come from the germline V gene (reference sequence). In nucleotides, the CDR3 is TGCAGTGCCAAAGCTGAAAAACTGTTTTTT. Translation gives CSAKAEKLFF.

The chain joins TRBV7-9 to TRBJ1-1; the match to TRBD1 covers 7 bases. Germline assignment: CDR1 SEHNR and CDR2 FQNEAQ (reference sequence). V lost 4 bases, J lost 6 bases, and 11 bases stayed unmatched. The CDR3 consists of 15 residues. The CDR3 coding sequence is TGTGCCAGCAGCTCAACCGACAGGGTTAAGCCTGAAGCTTTCTTT. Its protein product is CASSSTDRVKPEAFF.

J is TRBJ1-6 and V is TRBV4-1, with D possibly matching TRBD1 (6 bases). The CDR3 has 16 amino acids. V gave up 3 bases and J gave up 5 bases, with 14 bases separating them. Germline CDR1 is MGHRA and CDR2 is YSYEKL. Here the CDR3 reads CASSHRDTLDNSPLHF. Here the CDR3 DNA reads TGCGCCAGCAGCCATAGGGACACATTAGATAATTCACCCCTCCACTTT.

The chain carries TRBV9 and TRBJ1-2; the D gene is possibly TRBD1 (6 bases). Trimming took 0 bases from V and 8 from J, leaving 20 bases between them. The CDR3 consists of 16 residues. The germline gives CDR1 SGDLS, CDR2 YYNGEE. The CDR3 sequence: CASSVDPLTGSGGYTF. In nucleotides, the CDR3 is TGTGCCAGCAGCGTAGATCCCTTAACAGGGTCGGGCGGCTACACCTTC.

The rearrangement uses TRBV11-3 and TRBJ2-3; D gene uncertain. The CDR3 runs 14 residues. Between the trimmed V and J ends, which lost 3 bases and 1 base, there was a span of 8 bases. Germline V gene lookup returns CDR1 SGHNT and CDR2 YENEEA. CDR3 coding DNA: TGTGCCAGCAGCTTGTACGAGGGCACAGATACGCAGTATTTT. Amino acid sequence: CASSLYEGTDTQYF. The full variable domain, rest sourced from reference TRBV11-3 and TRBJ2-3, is EAGVVQSPRYKIIEKKQPVAFWCNPISGHNTLYWYLQNLGQGPELLIRYENEEAVDDSQLPKDRFSAERLKGVDSTLKIQPAELGDSAVYLCASSLYEGTDTQYFGPGTRLTVL.

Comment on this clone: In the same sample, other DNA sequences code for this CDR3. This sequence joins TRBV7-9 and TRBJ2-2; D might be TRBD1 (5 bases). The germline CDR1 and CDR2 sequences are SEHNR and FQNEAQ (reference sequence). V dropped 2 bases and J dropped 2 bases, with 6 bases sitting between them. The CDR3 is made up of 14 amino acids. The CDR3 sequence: CASSLQGNTGELFF. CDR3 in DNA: TGTGCCAGCAGCTTACAGGGTAACACCGGGGAGCTGTTTTTT.

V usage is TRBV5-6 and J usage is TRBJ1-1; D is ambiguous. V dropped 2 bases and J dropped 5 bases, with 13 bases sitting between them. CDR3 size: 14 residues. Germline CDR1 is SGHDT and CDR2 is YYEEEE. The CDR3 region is CASSLGRGNTEAFF. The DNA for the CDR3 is TGTGCCAGCAGCTTAGGACGCGGGAATACTGAAGCTTTCTTT.

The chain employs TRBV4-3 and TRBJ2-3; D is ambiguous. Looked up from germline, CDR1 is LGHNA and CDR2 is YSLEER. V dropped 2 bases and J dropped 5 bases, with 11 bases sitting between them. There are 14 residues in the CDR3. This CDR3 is CASSQMLSQDTQYF. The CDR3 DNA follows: TGCGCCAGCAGCCAAATGTTAAGCCAAGATACGCAGTATTTT.

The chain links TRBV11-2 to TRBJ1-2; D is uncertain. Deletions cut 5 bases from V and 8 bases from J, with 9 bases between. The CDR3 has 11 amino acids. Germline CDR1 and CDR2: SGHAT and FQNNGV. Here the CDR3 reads CASSLNEGYTF. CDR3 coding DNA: TGTGCCAGCAGCCTGAATGAGGGCTACACCTTC.

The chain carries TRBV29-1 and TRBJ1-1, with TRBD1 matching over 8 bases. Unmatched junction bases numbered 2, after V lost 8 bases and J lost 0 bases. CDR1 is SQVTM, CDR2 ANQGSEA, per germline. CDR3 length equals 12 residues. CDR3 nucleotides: TGCAGCACGGACAGGGTGAACACTGAAGCTTTCTTT. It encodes CSTDRVNTEAFF.

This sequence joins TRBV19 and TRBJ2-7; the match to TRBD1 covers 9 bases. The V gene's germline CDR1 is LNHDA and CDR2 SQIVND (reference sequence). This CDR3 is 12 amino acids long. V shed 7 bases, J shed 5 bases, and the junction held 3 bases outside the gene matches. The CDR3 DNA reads TGTGCCAGTACGAACAGGGGGCACGAGCAGTACTTC. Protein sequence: CASTNRGHEQYF. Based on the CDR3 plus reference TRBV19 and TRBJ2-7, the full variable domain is DGGITQSPKYLFRKEGQNVTLSCEQNLNHDAMYWYRQDPGQGLRLIYYSQIVNDFQKGDIAEGYSVSREKKESFPLTVTSAQKNPTAFYLCASTNRGHEQYFGPGTRLTVT.